Listed below are T cell receptor beta chains from one sample, sequenced in a study of beta chain features in type 1 diabetes. Some clones are missing from TCRdb's copy, which holds only in-frame ones; the method was immunoSEQ multiplex PCR. The repertoire holds about 400,000 clones, with 10% to 15% as singletons. Sequencing input: naive CD4+ T cells from blood. Source of these receptors: a woman younger than 35 with type 1 diabetes. Each CDR3 is given with its conserved first and last residue. The D gene is left open where the match is weak. A clone size is listed for some rows: how often the clone was seen (once, few, many), or a class if it is expanded.

abundance	v_gene	d_gene	CDR3aa
few	TRBV30	-	CAWSVLFPDTQYF
-	TRBV7-9	-	CASSLEFTAYEQYF
-	TRBV4-3	-	CASSQGRQAGYTF
few	TRBV18	-	CASSATESNQPQHF
few	TRBV28	-	CASRVGGGMNTEAFF
-	TRBV28	-	CASTFYTGELFF
few	TRBV9	TRBD1	CASSLSLGQGGEETQYF
-	TRBV7-6	TRBD1	CASSRDRNTEAFF
few	TRBV28	-	CASRLAVGEQFF
-	TRBV4-3	-	CASSLGLDSQPQHF
-	TRBV5-1	-	CASSLGGSSWYQETQYF
-	TRBV7-9	TRBD1	CASSLEVAGQGYGYTF
few	TRBV6-4	TRBD1	CASSRGPTDTQYF
-	TRBV5-1	-	CASSQGDSGQPQHF
-	TRBV6-5	-	CASSYLAAAGHGYTF
few	TRBV4-3	-	CASSQDRGTAGNIQYF
-	TRBV13	-	CASSLRGSSGNTIYF
-	TRBV5-1	-	CASSTMSRGDTEAFF
-	TRBV28	-	CASSLQGIQYF
-	TRBV10-3	-	CAISGREHYGYTF
-	TRBV5-4	-	CASSFASSRTSGEQYF
-	TRBV2	TRBD1	CASSRQGSYEQYF
-	TRBV5-4	-	CASSSGKRAVSSEQFF
few	TRBV5-1	-	CASSSFGDTGELFF
-	TRBV4-1	-	CASSRQGSQETQYF
-	TRBV5-1	-	CASRTRTGSEQYF
-	TRBV2	-	CASSVAGYSYGYTF
-	TRBV7-9	-	CASSLDGWTNGGGTYEQYF
few	TRBV29-1	TRBD1	CSVGQGRGTGELFF
-	TRBV2	TRBD1	CASSWTGQNQPQHF
-	TRBV2	TRBD1	CASSYRGGWDSPLHF
-	TRBV9	-	CASSVGGQGNYGYTF
-	TRBV9	-	CASSVRLGTDTQYF
-	TRBV21-1	-	CASSMRLLAGGEETQYF
-	TRBV15	-	CATSRAIRTSGDTQYF
-	TRBV6-6	TRBD2	CASTTEIAGHNEQFF
-	TRBV7-2	TRBD1	CASHQGDYGYTF
few	TRBV28	TRBD1	CASIKGAPYNEQFF
-	TRBV28	-	CASRDTTYEQYF
few	TRBV7-9	TRBD2	CASRRLAGGETQYF
-	TRBV6-5	-	CASSYSSPITDTQYF
-	TRBV4-1	-	CASSQDRQETQYF
-	TRBV28	-	CASTHGVLYEQYF
-	TRBV10-3	TRBD1	CASYRTGDNEQFF
-	TRBV5-1	TRBD1	CASSSGQGGEQYF
-	TRBV7-2	TRBD1	CASSPGQGRNEKLFF
few	TRBV5-4	TRBD1	CASSPAGQAQETQYF
few	TRBV5-1	TRBD1	CASSEGAPGELFF
-	TRBV2	TRBD1	CASTLRGQGGTEAFF
few	TRBV11-2	-	CASSSTIPQGNNEQFF